This TCR beta chain was identified in a study of CD8+CD57+ T cells in acquired aplastic anemia. CD8+CD57+ cell expansion, shown by flow cytometry, had occurred in the patients selected for sequencing. TCR beta VDJ combinations and CDR3 sequences were profiled from genomic DNA. TCRdb processed the reads anew with MiXCR; each CDR3 protein has one entry. The repertoire holds about 200,000 distinct CDR3 sequences, with around three fifths as singletons. The sample taken for sequencing was sorted CD4+, CD8+, or CD8+CD57+ T cells (not recorded which) from PBMCs. This clonotype was sampled from a human donor with aplastic anemia.

The CDR3: CASSWGPDTEAFF. CDR3 nucleotides: TGTGCCAGCAGCTGGGGGCCCGACACTGAAGCTTTCTTT. The chain couples TRBV7-2 to TRBJ1-1; D is possibly TRBD1 (6 bases). The CDR3 contains 13 residues. Germline CDR1 SGHTA, CDR2 FQGNSA. Between the trimmed V and J ends, which lost 4 bases and 3 bases, there was a span of 9 bases.